The sample holds many counts of the clone carrying this T cell receptor beta chain. This entry is derived from a study of T cells in Graves' hyperthyroidism and ophthalmopathy. The overall study: Initial diagnosis, before any treatment, was when peripheral blood was collected.

Germline assignment: CDR1 SEHNR and CDR2 FQNEAQ (reference sequence). The CDR3 runs 12 residues. Trimming pared 3 bases from V and 7 bases from J, leaving 6 bases between. Researchers took RNA transcripts and amplified the TCR beta CDR3 regions from them. When the TCR CDR3 underwent first-round RT-PCR, the HTBI primer set was used. Using its own MiXCR run on the multiplex PCR reads, TCRdb lists one record per CDR3 protein. The sample includes about 590,000 distinct CDR3 sequences, approximately 15% of them seen just once. The sequence was collected from a woman under 40 with Graves' hyperthyroidism. The sequenced material came from blood. The chain joins TRBV7-9 to TRBJ2-2; no clear D gene. The CDR3 DNA follows: TGTGCCAGCAGCTTTGGGGTCGGGGAGCTGTTTTTT. It codes for CASSFGVGELFF.